This T cell receptor beta chain originates from a study of cytomegalovirus exposure and HLA in healthy donors. Use of 60 Vbeta and 13 Jbeta primers characterized the PCR. Repertoires were generated with immunoSEQ multiplex PCR, while TCRdb's copy carries only in-frame clones and drops some. This table holds 160,000 or so clones, 75% to 85% found once. The CDR3 is made up of 14 amino acids. V gave up 4 bases and J gave up 4 bases; unmatched junction bases: 5. The V gene's germline CDR1 is MNHEY and CDR2 SVGAGI. This sequence was found in a man aged 50 or older in good health and CMV-seropositive. This sequence joins TRBV6-5 and TRBJ1-2, with 8 bases lining up with TRBD1. Sample: PBMCs. This chain's CDR3 is CASSFRGRGYGYTF. CDR3 in DNA: TGTGCCAGCAGTTTCAGGGGGCGCGGCTATGGCTACACCTTC.